These 29 T cell receptor beta chains were sequenced from one sample in a study of read filtering for tumor transcriptome and immune sequencing. From around 440 ng of RNA, a library with molecular barcoded alpha/delta and beta/gamma adaptors was made. TCRdb called the reads again in MiXCR, with one record for every CDR3 protein. The repertoire holds more than 35,000 distinct CDR3 sequences, with roughly an eighth as singletons. Input material: a population of CD138-negative cells sorted from bone marrow. The receptors were gathered from a donor over 35 with multiple myeloma.

Many counts were recorded for this clonotype. The genes are TRBV6-5 and TRBJ2-2, with 9 bases aligning to TRBD2. This CDR3 has 15 amino acids. V lost 2 bases and J lost 6; bases outside the gene matches: 4. Germline CDR1 reads MNHEY; CDR2 reads SVGAGI. The DNA of the CDR3 is TGTGCCAGCAGTTACAATAGCGGGAGCCCCGGGGAGCTGTTTTTT. Translation gives CASSYNSGSPGELFF.

The table lists this clonotype with many counts. This chain uses TRBV2 with TRBJ2-6; D not resolved. CDR3 size: 14 residues. V lost 3 bases and J 2 bases, leaving 5 bases between the germline ends. Germline V gives CDR1 SNHLY, CDR2 FYNNEI. The CDR3 is CASSERAGANVLTF. The CDR3 region has the DNA TGTGCCAGCAGTGAGAGAGCTGGGGCCAACGTCCTGACTTTC.

In its sample, this clonotype was seen many times. The chain links TRBV14 to TRBJ1-6, with unresolved D. V lost 4 bases and J lost 8, with 12 bases in between. The CDR3 is made up of 14 amino acids. Per the germline V gene, CDR1 is SGHDN and CDR2 is FVKESK. The CDR3, as DNA: TGTGCCAGCAGCCCCGACATGGCTTATTCACCCCTCCACTTT. Amino acid sequence: CASSPDMAYSPLHF.

Many counts were recorded for this clonotype. This chain joins TRBV29-1 and TRBJ1-1; D uncertain. The CDR3 loop spans 12 amino acids. Trimming left V 7 bases short and J 4 bases short, with 13 bases between. Germline V gives CDR1 SQVTM, CDR2 ANQGSEA. Written as DNA, the CDR3 is TGCAGCGGCCGACTCGGTGGCACTGAAGCTTTCTTT. As protein: CSGRLGGTEAFF.

The chain's CDR3 is CSVDLAGGAETQYF. The CDR3 DNA reads as TGCAGCGTTGATCTAGCGGGAGGGGCGGAGACCCAGTACTTC. This rearrangement joins TRBV29-1 to TRBJ2-5; TRBD2 matches 12 bases. The V gene end was trimmed by 3 bases and the J gene end by 5 bases; junction bases not matched to a gene: 4. CDR1 is SQVTM, CDR2 ANQGSEA, per germline. CDR3 size: 14 residues.

This clonotype was detected many times. This chain uses TRBV10-3 with TRBJ2-3, with 8 bases identical to TRBD2. Per the germline V gene, CDR1 is ENHRY and CDR2 is SYGVKD. CDR3 size: 17 residues. V shed 6 bases and J 3 bases; nucleotides not matched to a gene: 14. In DNA, the CDR3 is TGTGCCATCAGGGGAAACTCGGGAGGGCCGGAAACAGATACGCAGTATTTT. Translating it yields CAIRGNSGGPETDTQYF.

This clonotype was detected ten times or more. The gene calls are TRBV4-3 and TRBJ1-5, with no clear D. V dropped 0 bases and J dropped 5 bases, with 11 bases sitting between them. In germline, CDR1 is LGHNA, CDR2 YSLEER. The CDR3 contains 15 residues. CDR3 sequence reads: CASSQEMGFDQPQHF. The DNA of the CDR3 is TGCGCCAGCAGCCAAGAGATGGGTTTCGATCAGCCCCAGCATTTT.

This clonotype was seen many times. The genes are TRBV6-2 or TRBV6-3 and TRBJ2-1, with D possibly called TRBD1 or TRBD2 (5 bases each). CDR3 size: 21 residues. V was clipped by 2 bases and J by 0 bases, with 26 bases between them. In germline, CDR1 is MNHEY, CDR2 SVGEGT. CDR3 DNA: TGTGCCAGCAGTTACCCGTCGTCCGGGACGTCCCTTAGTAGCTCCTACAATGAGCAGTTCTTC. Translated: CASSYPSSGTSLSSSYNEQFF.

This clonotype was recorded at least ten times. The gene calls are TRBV7-9 and TRBJ1-5; TRBD1 matches at 7 bases. The CDR3 totals 15 residues. V gave up 0 bases and J gave up 4 bases; unmatched junction bases: 3. In germline, CDR1 is SEHNR, CDR2 FQNEAQ (reference sequence). The CDR3 nucleotides read TGTGCCAGCAGCTTAGCGGGGACAGATAATCAGCCCCAGCATTTT. The encoded protein is CASSLAGTDNQPQHF.

This clonotype was picked up many times. The chain couples TRBV5-1 to TRBJ2-7; D possibly corresponds to TRBD2 (6 bases). In germline, CDR1 is SGHRS, CDR2 YFSETQ. V was cut by 4 bases and J by 5 bases, with 10 bases left in between. The CDR3 spans 12 residues. Here the CDR3 reads CASSRGTNEQYF. The CDR3 coding sequence is TGCGCCAGCAGCCGCGGGACGAACGAGCAGTACTTC.

This clonotype appeared many times. This chain uses TRBV6-5 with TRBJ2-1; 10 bases fit TRBD1. This CDR3 region has 16 residues. V dropped 0 bases and J dropped 4; count of bases not matched to a gene: 3. Germline V gives CDR1 MNHEY, CDR2 SVGAGI. CDR3 sequence: CASSYSRTGGYNEQFF. CDR3 DNA sequence: TGTGCCAGCAGTTACTCGAGGACAGGGGGTTACAATGAGCAGTTCTTC.

This clonotype was seen more than once but under ten times. The chain employs TRBV5-4 and TRBJ2-2, with TRBD1 identical over 8 bases. The CDR3 is 15 amino acids. V dropped 0 bases and J dropped 7; count of bases not matched to a gene: 5. Germline-derived CDR1 and CDR2 are SGHNT and YYREEE (reference sequence). The CDR3 loop reads CASSLATGAIGELFF. The CDR3, as DNA: TGTGCCAGCAGCTTGGCGACAGGGGCTATCGGGGAGCTGTTTTTT.

This clonotype was recorded at least ten times. The chain uses TRBV3-1 and TRBJ2-7; 7 bases agree with TRBD1. The length of the CDR3 is 15 residues. V was clipped by 4 bases and J by 1 base; unmatched bases: 7. CDR1 LGHDT and CDR2 YNNKEL come from the germline V gene (reference sequence). The CDR3 here is CASSLGAGGSYEQYF. CDR3 nucleotide sequence: TGTGCCAGCAGCCTGGGGGCAGGGGGATCCTACGAGCAGTACTTC.

This clonotype occurred many times. The V call is TRBV7-9, the J call TRBJ2-1, with a weak D call TRBD2 (6 bases). This CDR3 is built from 13 residues. V lost 2 bases and J lost 5, with 7 bases in between. Germline CDR1 is SEHNR and CDR2 is FQNEAQ (reference sequence). In DNA form, the CDR3 reads TGTGCCAGCAGCTTACGGGGGAACAATGAGCAGTTCTTC. Amino acids: CASSLRGNNEQFF.

This clonotype was counted many times. Written as DNA, the CDR3 is TGTGCCAGCAGTCAGGACAACTACAATGAGCAGTTCTTC. Translating it yields CASSQDNYNEQFF. V usage is TRBV6-2 or TRBV6-3 and J usage is TRBJ2-1; TRBD1 is a possible D gene (5 bases). CDR3 size: 13 residues. Germline V CDR1 and CDR2: MNHEY, SVGEGT. V was shortened by 5 bases and J by 3 bases, with 8 bases between the two germline ends.

In this sample, this clonotype turned up many times. The chain combines TRBV7-9 with TRBJ1-1, with 7 bases matching TRBD1. The CDR3 sequence is 13 residues long. In germline, CDR1 is SEHNR, CDR2 FQNEAQ (reference sequence). Trimming cost V 6 bases and J 6 bases; bases outside gene matches: 7. This CDR3 reads CASRREGAAEAFF. The CDR3 DNA is TGTGCCAGCAGAAGAGAGGGGGCGGCTGAAGCTTTCTTT.

This clonotype has a count of ten or more. This CDR3 reads CASSRDPFPKFYNEQFF. The CDR3 coding sequence is TGTGCCAGCAGCAGAGACCCATTCCCCAAATTCTACAATGAGCAGTTCTTC. The rearrangement joins TRBV12-3 or TRBV12-4 to TRBJ2-1; D remains ambiguous. Trimming took off 6 bases at V and 3 bases at J, with 21 bases between the two ends. The CDR3 length is 17 residues.

This clonotype was seen repeatedly, ten times or more. This chain uses TRBV12-3 or TRBV12-4 with TRBJ1-2; TRBD1 is a possible D gene (6 bases). Trimming cost V 3 bases and J 4 bases, with 12 bases left between them. The CDR3 loop spans 14 amino acids. In DNA form, the CDR3 reads TGTGCCAGCAGTTTGGGAGGACAGATCTATGGCTACACCTTC. As protein: CASSLGGQIYGYTF.

In its sample, this clonotype was seen many times. The chain combines TRBV5-5 with TRBJ2-7; 8 bases fit TRBD2. Per germline, CDR1 SGHKS and CDR2 YYEKEE (reference sequence). The V gene end was trimmed by 5 bases and the J gene end by 6 bases; junction bases not matched to a gene: 10. The CDR3 totals 14 residues. This CDR3 reads CASSYPGTSSEQYF. The CDR3 DNA sequence: TGTGCCAGCAGTTACCCCGGGACTAGTTCCGAGCAGTACTTC.

This clonotype was seen more than once but under ten times. This rearrangement joins TRBV20-1 to TRBJ2-1; 7 bases map to TRBD2. CDR3 length equals 14 residues. V lost 0 bases to trimming and J lost 9 bases; unmatched junction nucleotides: 8. Germline CDR1 DFQATT, CDR2 SNEGSKA (reference sequence). The CDR3 protein is CSARDPAGVGEQFF. CDR3 nucleotide sequence: TGCAGTGCTAGAGATCCGGCGGGAGTAGGTGAGCAGTTCTTC.

This clonotype was counted at least ten times. The chain has TRBV2 and TRBJ2-1, with D unclear. This CDR3 spans 14 amino acids. Trimming removed 8 bases at V and 1 base at J, with 12 bases between. Germline values: CDR1 SNHLY, CDR2 FYNNEI. CDR3 sequence: CASLPGQSYNEQFF. CDR3 nucleotides: TGTGCCAGCCTTCCTGGGCAGTCCTACAATGAGCAGTTCTTC. The whole variable domain, remainder taken from reference TRBV2 and TRBJ2-1, is EPEVTQTPSHQVTQMGQEVILRCVPISNHLYFYWYRQILGQKVEFLVSFYNNEISEKSEIFDDQFSVERPDGSNFTLKIRSTKLEDSAMYFCASLPGQSYNEQFFGPGTRLTVL.

This clonotype was seen at least ten times. This chain connects TRBV20-1 to TRBJ2-7; D is perhaps TRBD1 (5 bases). V was cut by 0 bases and J by 1 base, with 19 bases left in between. CDR1 and CDR2 from the germline V gene are DFQATT and SNEGSKA (reference sequence). The length of the CDR3 is 17 residues. CDR3 nucleotide sequence: TGCAGTGCTAGAGAAAATAAGGGCAGGGTTTTGTCCTACGAGCAGTACTTC. Translating it yields CSARENKGRVLSYEQYF.

This clonotype was detected ten times or more. The gene calls are TRBV7-2 and TRBJ2-1, with 7 bases fitting TRBD2. The CDR3 spans 13 residues. Germline CDR1 SGHTA, CDR2 FQGNSA. Trimming cost V 2 bases and J 15 bases; bases outside gene matches: 10. The CDR3 here is CASSLWDYLGRFF. Here the CDR3 DNA reads TGTGCCAGCAGCTTATGGGACTACCTAGGTCGGTTCTTC.

The sample holds many counts of this clonotype. The genes are TRBV4-3 and TRBJ2-3; 10 bases are shared with TRBD2. Germline V lookup: CDR1 LGHNA, CDR2 YSLEER. After removal of 0 bases from V and 4 bases from J, the junction contained 10 bases not matched to a gene. This CDR3 spans 18 amino acids. CDR3 residues: CASSQDSLAGVGSDTQYF. The DNA of the CDR3 is TGCGCCAGCAGCCAAGATAGTCTAGCGGGAGTAGGGTCAGATACGCAGTATTTT.

This clonotype was observed at least ten times. One junction end does not reproduce the germline sequence, and a read error may be involved. This sequence joins TRBV6-2 or TRBV6-3 and TRBJ2-5; TRBD1 might be the D (6 bases). The CDR3 runs 14 residues. CDR1 and CDR2 (germline): MNHEY, SVGEGT. The CDR3 spells CASKLDRPQVTQYF. CDR3 nucleotide sequence: TGTGCCAGCAAACTCGACAGGCCTCAAGTGACCCAGTACTTC.

This clonotype was seen repeatedly, ten times or more. The chain links TRBV11-2 to TRBJ2-7; D might be TRBD2 (5 bases). Trimming stripped 6 bases from V and 7 bases from J, with 16 bases between. The CDR3 runs to 13 residues. Germline V gene lookup returns CDR1 SGHAT and CDR2 FQNNGV. As DNA, the CDR3 is TGTGCCAGCAGTCCAATTGGTCGCGGGGAGCAGTACTTC. This sequence encodes CASSPIGRGEQYF.

This clonotype was counted a single time. The V call is TRBV7-8, the J call TRBJ2-2; D is possibly TRBD1 (7 bases). The CDR3 has 16 residues. With 5 bases removed from V and 2 bases from J, the gap between germline ends came to 15 bases. Germline V lookup: CDR1 SGHVS, CDR2 FQNEAQ. The CDR3 loop reads CASSASRGVNTGELFF. DNA for the CDR3: TGTGCCAGCAGCGCCTCCAGGGGGGTAAACACCGGGGAGCTGTTTTTT.

In this sample, this clonotype turned up many times. The chain has TRBV2 and TRBJ2-7; 7 nucleotides match TRBD1. V dropped 6 bases and J dropped 6; count of bases not matched to a gene: 8. This CDR3 has 13 residues. Germline V gene data show CDR1 as SNHLY and CDR2 as FYNNEI. The CDR3 region is CASRGDSSREQYF. The CDR3 bases are TGTGCCAGCAGGGGGGACAGTTCACGCGAGCAGTACTTC.

At least ten counts were recorded for this clonotype. The rearrangement uses TRBV6-5 and TRBJ2-3; 8 bases are a match to TRBD2. The junction had 11 bases not matched to a gene; V was cut back by 5 bases and J by 7 bases. In germline, CDR1 is MNHEY, CDR2 SVGAGI. The CDR3 length is 15 residues. The CDR3 is CASSVAGSSGNTQYF. The CDR3 DNA reads as TGTGCCAGCAGTGTAGCGGGAAGTTCCGGAAATACGCAGTATTTT.